The 24 T cell receptor beta chains in this list originate from one sample, sequenced in a study of T cell repertoires in cytomegalovirus infection. TCRdb reprocessed the reads via MiXCR and lists one record per CDR3 protein. The sample lists roughly 230,000 distinct CDR3 sequences, about 12% occurring once. The sequenced material came from PBMCs. Every receptor here comes from a human donor in good health (CMV status not recorded). Some clones in this sample may be carry-over from other donors' samples.

Many counts were recorded for this clonotype. The chain links TRBV28 to TRBJ2-1; possibly TRBD1 or TRBD2 for D (6 bases each). The length of the CDR3 is 15 residues. Germline values: CDR1 MDHEN, CDR2 SYDVKM. V dropped 5 bases and J dropped 5 bases, with 16 bases sitting between them. Here the CDR3 reads CASSKRRGLDNEQFF. The DNA of the CDR3 is TGTGCCAGCAGTAAAAGACGGGGGCTTGACAATGAGCAGTTCTTC. The full variable domain, with the rest looked up from reference TRBV28 and TRBJ2-1, is DVKVTQSSRYLVKRTGEKVFLECVQDMDHENMFWYRQDPGLGLRLIYFSYDVKMKEKGDIPEGYSVSREKKERFSLILESASTNQTSMYLCASSKRRGLDNEQFFGPGTRLTVL.

V is TRBV5-1 and J is TRBJ2-2; 10 nucleotides line up with TRBD2. The germline gives CDR1 SGHRS, CDR2 YFSETQ. Unmatched junction bases numbered 5, after V lost 1 base and J lost 5 bases. The CDR3 contains 16 residues. For the CDR3, the DNA is TGCGCCAGCAGCTTGAGGCTAGCGGGAGAAACCGGGGAGCTGTTTTTT. Protein product: CASSLRLAGETGELFF.

Ten or more counts support this clonotype. The genes are TRBV7-8 and TRBJ2-7; D is uncertain. Germline lookup yields CDR1 SGHVS and CDR2 FQNEAQ. V was trimmed by 5 bases and J by 7 bases, leaving 18 bases between them. CDR3 length: 14 residues. Here the CDR3 reads CASSPSRSLEEQYF. In nucleotides, the CDR3 is TGTGCCAGCAGCCCGTCGAGAAGCCTGGAGGAGCAGTACTTC.

This clonotype has at least ten counts. CDR3 sequence reads: CASSTHRGGNTEAFF. The CDR3 DNA reads TGTGCCAGCAGTACCCACAGGGGAGGGAACACTGAAGCTTTCTTT. The chain uses TRBV6-2 or TRBV6-3 and TRBJ1-1; 7 positions match TRBD1. This CDR3 comprises 15 residues. Looked up from germline, CDR1 is MNHEY and CDR2 is SVGEGT. V shed 5 bases, J shed 1 base, and the junction held 7 bases outside the gene matches.

Many counts were recorded for this clonotype. The chain has TRBV4-3 and TRBJ2-1; D not resolved. This CDR3 spans 14 amino acids. The V and J ends lost 0 bases and 6 bases respectively, with 9 bases between them. CDR1 is LGHNA, CDR2 YSLEER, per germline. The CDR3, as DNA: TGCGCCAGCAGCCAAGATTGGGTGCGCAATGAGCAGTTCTTC. The encoded protein is CASSQDWVRNEQFF.

Many counts were recorded for this clonotype. The rearrangement uses TRBV4-2 and TRBJ1-2; D is undetermined. Per germline, CDR1 LGHNA and CDR2 YNFKEQ. The V gene lost 0 bases and the J gene lost 7 bases, with 12 bases spanning the gap. This CDR3 contains 14 residues. The CDR3 DNA reads as TGTGCCAGCAGCCAAGATCTGGGCCCCTTTGGCTACACCTTC. Amino acids: CASSQDLGPFGYTF.

This clonotype was observed many times. The chain couples TRBV7-2 to TRBJ2-7; TRBD2 agrees at 10 bases. Germline loops: CDR1 SGHTA, CDR2 FQGNSA. The CDR3 has 15 residues. The V and J ends lost 3 bases and 7 bases, in that order; junction bases with no gene match: 9. For the CDR3, the DNA is TGTGCCAGCAGCTTTAGCGGGGGGAGAGAGATAGAGCAGTACTTC. Translated: CASSFSGGREIEQYF.

This clonotype was found many times. This chain uses TRBV5-4 with TRBJ1-4; the D gene is possibly TRBD1 (5 bases). CDR1 is SGHNT and CDR2 is YYREEE in the germline V gene (reference sequence). This CDR3 region has 15 residues. Trimming took off 1 base at V and 5 bases at J, with 12 bases between the two ends. CDR3 sequence: CASSLRWGQNEKLFF. The CDR3 DNA is TGTGCCAGCAGCTTGCGATGGGGCCAGAATGAAAAACTGTTTTTT.

This clonotype was counted ten times or more. V gene TRBV6-2 or TRBV6-3 combines with J gene TRBJ2-1, with 11 bases matching TRBD2. Trimming cost V 5 bases and J 7 bases; bases outside gene matches: 4. Germline CDR1 is MNHEY and CDR2 is SVGEGT. The CDR3 covers 14 residues. The CDR3 protein is CASSPSGRTNEQFF. CDR3 nucleotides: TGTGCCAGCAGTCCTAGCGGGAGGACGAATGAGCAGTTCTTC.

This clonotype occurred many times. V is TRBV7-2 and J is TRBJ1-2; TRBD1 matches at 12 bases. The germline V gene encodes CDR1 SGHTA and CDR2 FQGNSA. J was trimmed by 7 bases and V by 0 bases; bases with no gene match: 6. The CDR3 runs 16 residues. CDR3 nucleotides: TGTGCCAGCAGCTTAGCGCCGGGACAGGGGGCCGGTGGCTACACCTTC. It encodes CASSLAPGQGAGGYTF.

This clonotype showed up just a few times. The rearrangement joins TRBV18 to TRBJ2-5; no reliable D call. CDR1 KGHSH and CDR2 LQKENI come from the germline V gene. This CDR3 contains 13 residues. V was trimmed by 2 bases and J by 2 bases, leaving 6 bases between them. The CDR3 coding sequence is TGTGCCAGCTCACCATCCGCGCAAGAGACCCAGTACTTC. Its protein product is CASSPSAQETQYF.

This clonotype was seen a handful of times. The chain joins TRBV19 to TRBJ1-6, with D hard to call. CDR1 LNHDA and CDR2 SQIVND come from the germline V gene (reference sequence). The ends were cut back, 6 bases at V and 8 bases at J, with 11 bases in the middle. The CDR3 is 13 residues long. CDR3: CASSRMGDSPLHF. As DNA, the CDR3 is TGTGCCAGTAGCCGAATGGGCGATTCACCCCTCCACTTT. The entire variable domain, with the rest obtained from reference TRBV19 and TRBJ1-6, is as follows: DGGITQSPKYLFRKEGQNVTLSCEQNLNHDAMYWYRQDPGQGLRLIYYSQIVNDFQKGDIAEGYSVSREKKESFPLTVTSAQKNPTAFYLCASSRMGDSPLHFGNGTRLTVT.

This rearrangement joins TRBV4-2 to TRBJ2-3, with 10 bases fitting TRBD2. Per germline, CDR1 LGHNA and CDR2 YNFKEQ. J lost 5 bases, V lost 4 bases, and 15 bases had no gene match. The CDR3 length is 18 residues. The CDR3 DNA reads TGTGCCAGCAGCCCACCCCTCCTGCTAGCGGGGGAGGAAGATACGCAGTATTTT. This gives the protein CASSPPLLLAGEEDTQYF.

The table lists this clonotype with many counts. CDR3 protein: CASSLNGAGQETQYF. CDR3 DNA: TGTGCCAGCAGCCTCAATGGGGCGGGCCAAGAGACCCAGTACTTC. The chain carries TRBV7-2 and TRBJ2-5; the D call may be TRBD1 or TRBD2 (5 bases each). V lost 5 bases to trimming and J lost 1 base, with 14 bases between them. The CDR3 runs 15 residues. Germline lookup yields CDR1 SGHTA and CDR2 FQGNSA.

V usage is TRBV20-1 and J usage is TRBJ1-4; D gene unclear. The CDR3 has 13 residues. Germline V gene data show CDR1 as DFQATT and CDR2 as SNEGSKA (reference sequence). Trimming left V 1 base short and J 8 bases short, with 11 bases between. The CDR3 DNA is TGCAGTGCTAGAGGACGGGAAAGGGAAAAACTGTTTTTT. Protein: CSARGREREKLFF.

The sample holds one count of this clonotype. This chain uses TRBV19 with TRBJ2-7; no clear D gene. CDR1 and CDR2 (germline): LNHDA, SQIVND (reference sequence). V was shortened by 7 bases and J by 2 bases, with 9 bases between the two germline ends. CDR3 size: 12 residues. The CDR3 region is CASKGSAYEQYF. Here the CDR3 DNA reads TGTGCCAGTAAGGGCAGCGCCTACGAGCAGTACTTC.

This clonotype was detected only a few times. CDR3 bases: TGTGCCAGCAGCTCCGGGACGGGGCTAGCGGAGACCTACGAGCAGTACTTC. Its translation: CASSSGTGLAETYEQYF. The V gene is TRBV11-3, the J gene TRBJ2-7, with TRBD2 matching 7 bases. V shed 4 bases and J 2 bases; nucleotides not matched to a gene: 14. CDR1 and CDR2 (germline): SGHNT, YENEEA. The CDR3 is 17 residues long.

There are a few counts of this clonotype. The V gene is TRBV10-3, the J gene TRBJ2-5; D may be TRBD2 (5 bases). Germline loops: CDR1 ENHRY, CDR2 SYGVKD. The CDR3 extends over 12 amino acids. The V and J ends lost 4 bases and 10 bases respectively, with 13 bases between them. CDR3 sequence reads: CAISGSSGDQYF. As DNA, the CDR3 is TGTGCCATCAGTGGAAGTTCCGGGGACCAGTACTTC.

V and J are TRBV4-2 and TRBJ1-1; D is uncertain. The germline CDR1 and CDR2 sequences are LGHNA and YNFKEQ. This CDR3 spans 13 amino acids. The ends were cut back, 0 bases at V and 5 bases at J, with 7 bases in the middle. The CDR3 sequence is CASSQEGGTEAFF. The DNA of the CDR3 is TGTGCCAGCAGCCAAGAAGGCGGTACTGAAGCTTTCTTT.

This clonotype was recorded once. Sequence at one end of the junction differs from germline and may be a read error. The J gene is TRBJ1-3, the V gene TRBV7-9; 7 bases are shared with TRBD1. CDR1 and CDR2 from the germline V gene are SEHNR and FQNEAQ (reference sequence). The CDR3 contains 17 residues. The CDR3 loop reads CASSKRQGFGVGNAIYF. CDR3 bases: TGTGCCAGCAGCAAGAGACAGGGCTTTGGGGTTGGAAACGCCATATATTTT.

This clonotype was seen many times. V is TRBV6-2 or TRBV6-3 and J is TRBJ2-7; D is ambiguous. There are 13 residues in the CDR3. Trimming removed 5 bases from V and 7 bases from J, with 15 bases in between. Per the germline V gene, CDR1 is MNHEY and CDR2 is SVGEGT. The CDR3 bases are TGTGCCAGCAGTCCCCGGCTGGAAGGGGAGCAGTACTTC. Its protein product is CASSPRLEGEQYF.

DNA for the CDR3: TGTGCCAGCTCACCATATCAACCGGGACTAGCGGGAGTCGATGAGCAGTTCTTC. Translation: CASSPYQPGLAGVDEQFF. V is TRBV18 and J is TRBJ2-1; the match to TRBD2 covers 14 bases. This CDR3 is 18 amino acids long. Germline V gene lookup returns CDR1 KGHSH and CDR2 LQKENI. The ends lost 2 bases at V and 8 bases at J; junction bases unmatched: 11.

This clonotype was recorded a few times. The genes are TRBV25-1 and TRBJ2-7, with D perhaps TRBD1 (5 bases). CDR3 size: 11 residues. Germline values: CDR1 MGHDK, CDR2 SYGVNS. Deletions cut 7 bases from V and 5 bases from J, with 9 bases between. This CDR3 reads CASNRLNEQYF. CDR3 nucleotide sequence: TGTGCCAGCAACAGGTTGAACGAGCAGTACTTC.

The table lists this clonotype with many counts. This rearrangement joins TRBV7-2 to TRBJ1-4; TRBD1 matches 8 bases. There are 15 residues in the CDR3. Germline V gene lookup returns CDR1 SGHTA and CDR2 FQGNSA. Trimming cost V 5 bases and J 12 bases; bases outside gene matches: 14. The CDR3 loop is CASSHGQGVPLELFF. Written as DNA, the CDR3 is TGTGCCAGCAGCCACGGACAGGGAGTTCCCTTAGAACTGTTTTTT.